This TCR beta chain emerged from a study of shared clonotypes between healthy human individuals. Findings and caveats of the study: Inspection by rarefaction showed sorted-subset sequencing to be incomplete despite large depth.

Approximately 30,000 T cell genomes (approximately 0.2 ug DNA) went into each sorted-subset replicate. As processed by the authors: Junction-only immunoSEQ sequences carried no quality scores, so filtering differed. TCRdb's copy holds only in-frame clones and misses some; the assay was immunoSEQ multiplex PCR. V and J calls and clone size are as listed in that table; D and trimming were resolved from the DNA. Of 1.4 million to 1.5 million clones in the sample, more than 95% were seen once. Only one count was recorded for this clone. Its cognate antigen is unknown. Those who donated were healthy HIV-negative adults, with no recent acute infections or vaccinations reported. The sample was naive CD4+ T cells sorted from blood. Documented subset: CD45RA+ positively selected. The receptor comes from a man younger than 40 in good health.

CDR3 residues: CASRTRGDWYEQYF. In DNA, the CDR3 is TGTGCCAGCAGGACCAGGGGGGACTGGTACGAGCAGTACTTC. The chain has TRBV28 and TRBJ2-7; maybe TRBD1 (7 bases). The germline V gene encodes CDR1 MDHEN and CDR2 SYDVKM. Trimming shortened V by 6 bases and J by 4 bases, and 16 bases separated the two germline ends. CDR3 length: 14 amino acids.